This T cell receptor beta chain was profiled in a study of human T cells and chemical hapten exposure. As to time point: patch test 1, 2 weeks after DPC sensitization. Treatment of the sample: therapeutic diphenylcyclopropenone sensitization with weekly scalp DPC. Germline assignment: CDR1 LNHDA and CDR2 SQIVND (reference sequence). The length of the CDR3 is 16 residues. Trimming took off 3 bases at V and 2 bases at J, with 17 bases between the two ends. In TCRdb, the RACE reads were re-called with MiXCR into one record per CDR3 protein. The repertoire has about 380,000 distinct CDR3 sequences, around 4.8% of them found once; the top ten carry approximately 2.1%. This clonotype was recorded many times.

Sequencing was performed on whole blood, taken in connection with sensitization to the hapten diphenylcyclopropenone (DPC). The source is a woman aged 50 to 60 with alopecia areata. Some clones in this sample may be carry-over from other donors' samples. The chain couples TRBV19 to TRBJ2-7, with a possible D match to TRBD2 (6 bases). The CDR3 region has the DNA TGTGCCAGTAGTATCCCCAGCGGGCGAACCCCCTACGAGCAGTACTTC. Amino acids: CASSIPSGRTPYEQYF.